This TCR beta chain was captured in a study of shared clonotypes between healthy human individuals. Whole-study findings and limits: Generation probability values for non-shared clonotypes were lower than those for clonotypes shared by all four donors. The small donor group covered limited genetic and exposure diversity. Sample collection involved blood only; tissue repertoires are likely different.

Naive CD8 cells lacked CD45RO and underwent positive selection for CCR7, leaving out terminally differentiated effector memory CD45RA+ cells. All donors were healthy HIV-negative adults lacking recent acute infections or vaccinations. The assay was immunoSEQ multiplex PCR, and TCRdb's table has in-frame clones only and misses some. The sample yields more than 2 million clones, around 96% seen once. On this clone itself: No antigen is known for it.

The sequenced material came from naive CD8+ T cells sorted from blood. The sequence derives from a man younger than 35 in good health.

The CDR3: CASSINQPQHF. The CDR3, as DNA: TGTGCCAGCAGCATCAATCAGCCCCAGCATTTT. This rearrangement joins TRBV28 to TRBJ1-5; no definite D call. The CDR3 sequence is 11 residues long. Per the germline V gene, CDR1 is MDHEN and CDR2 is SYDVKM. The V end was cut by 6 bases, the J end by 3 bases, with 3 bases between.